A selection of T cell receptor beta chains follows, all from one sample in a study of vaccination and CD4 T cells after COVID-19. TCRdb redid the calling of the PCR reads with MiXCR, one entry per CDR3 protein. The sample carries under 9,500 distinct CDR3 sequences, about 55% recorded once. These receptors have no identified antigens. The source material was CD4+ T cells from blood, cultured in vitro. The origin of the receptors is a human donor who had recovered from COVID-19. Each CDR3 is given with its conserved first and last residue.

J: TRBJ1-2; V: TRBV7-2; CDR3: CASSLGGGQNYGYTF
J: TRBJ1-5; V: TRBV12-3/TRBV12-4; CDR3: CASSSGQNQPQHF
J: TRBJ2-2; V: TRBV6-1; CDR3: CASRPPGQGNTGELFF
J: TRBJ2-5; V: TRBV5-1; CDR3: CASSEPQGLETQYF
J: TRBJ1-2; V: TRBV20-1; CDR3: CSARNREEAGYTF
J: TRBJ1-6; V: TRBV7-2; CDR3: CASSLVAGRTSYNSPLHF
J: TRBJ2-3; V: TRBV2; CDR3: CASGKGGPDTQYF
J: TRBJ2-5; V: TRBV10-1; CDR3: CASSESGGRETQYF
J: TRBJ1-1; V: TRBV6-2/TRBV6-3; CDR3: CASARLPTTEAFF
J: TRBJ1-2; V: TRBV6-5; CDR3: CASSSPGRFYGYTF
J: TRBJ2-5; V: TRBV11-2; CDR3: CASSLRITVLGGRQETQYF
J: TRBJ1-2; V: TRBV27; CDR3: CASSLSSSFSGGYGYTF
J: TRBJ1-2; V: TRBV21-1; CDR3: CASSKGRRGTTNYGYTF
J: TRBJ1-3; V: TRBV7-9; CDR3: CASSSPSSIYF
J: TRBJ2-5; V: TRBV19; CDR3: CASSGYRDTYQETQYF
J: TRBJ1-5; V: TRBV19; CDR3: CASSITGTGYQPQHF
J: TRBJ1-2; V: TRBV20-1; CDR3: CSARGQIANYGYTF
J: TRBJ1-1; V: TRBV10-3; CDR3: CAISERQGGTNTEAFF
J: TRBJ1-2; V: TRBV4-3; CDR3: CASSQGGRTNNYGYTF
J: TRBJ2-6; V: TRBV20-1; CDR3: CSARSSGGLSGANVLTF
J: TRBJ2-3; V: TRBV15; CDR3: CATSRDRGASTDTQYF
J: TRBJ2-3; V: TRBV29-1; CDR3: CSAKTGGGTDTQYF
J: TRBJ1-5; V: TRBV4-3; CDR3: CASIFPQGSPQHF
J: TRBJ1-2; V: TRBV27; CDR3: CASSSTGILEGYTF
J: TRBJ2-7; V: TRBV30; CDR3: CAWSDTGAGEQYF
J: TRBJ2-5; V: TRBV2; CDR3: CASKVGSNQETQYF
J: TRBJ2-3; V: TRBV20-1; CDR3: CSALFGAGETDTQYF
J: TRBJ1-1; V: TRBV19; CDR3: CASSPGGVVNTEAFF
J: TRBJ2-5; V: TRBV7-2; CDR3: CASSKGQSKETQYF
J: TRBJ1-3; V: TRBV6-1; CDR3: CASSPGLYSGNTIYF
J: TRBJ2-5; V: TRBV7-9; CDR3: CASSSGLAGGQETQYF
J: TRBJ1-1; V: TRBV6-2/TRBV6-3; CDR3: CASSYSTRGTEAFF
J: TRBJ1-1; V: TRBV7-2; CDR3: CASSLSTGMNTEAFF
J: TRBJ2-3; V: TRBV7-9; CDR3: CATTGTTSTDTQYF
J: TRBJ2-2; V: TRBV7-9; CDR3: CASQRSSPTGELFF
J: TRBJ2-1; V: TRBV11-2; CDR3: CASSPTTREQFF
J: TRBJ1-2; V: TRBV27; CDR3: CASNKQGGNRGYTF
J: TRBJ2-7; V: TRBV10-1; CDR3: CASSEGPLTGEQYF
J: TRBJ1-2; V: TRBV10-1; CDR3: CASSVRYGYTF
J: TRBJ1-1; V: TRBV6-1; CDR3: CASTDPGGGRTEAFF
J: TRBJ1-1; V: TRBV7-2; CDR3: CASSLAIGENTEAFF
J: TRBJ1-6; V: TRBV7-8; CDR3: CASSFEAARGALHF
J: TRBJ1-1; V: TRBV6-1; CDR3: CASLRDWTSTEAFF
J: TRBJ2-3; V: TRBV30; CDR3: CAWSRREHPDTQYF
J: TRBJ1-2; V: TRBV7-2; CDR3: CASSISSGGTRGYGYTF
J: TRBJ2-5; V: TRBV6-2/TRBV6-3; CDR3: CASTRPGSGGQETQYF
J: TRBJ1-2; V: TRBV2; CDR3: CASSLGQGYGYTF
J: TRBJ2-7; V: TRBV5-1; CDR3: CASSIGQGIGHEQYF
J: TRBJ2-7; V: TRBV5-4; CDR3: CASSSIGRGEQYF
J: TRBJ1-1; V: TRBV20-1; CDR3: CSARDLRENTEAFF
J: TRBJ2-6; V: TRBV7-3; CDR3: CASSLTGGGTGANVLTF
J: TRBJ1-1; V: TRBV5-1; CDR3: CASSLVSLTEAFF
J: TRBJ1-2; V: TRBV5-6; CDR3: CASSLDRTWNYGYTF
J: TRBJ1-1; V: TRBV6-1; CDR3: CASTPGSWGTEAFF
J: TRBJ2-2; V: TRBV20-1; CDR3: CSATQGSNTGELFF
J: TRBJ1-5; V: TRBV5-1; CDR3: CASSIDRGQPQHF
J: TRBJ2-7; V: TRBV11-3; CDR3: CASSSQTSVYFCAISESTYEQYF
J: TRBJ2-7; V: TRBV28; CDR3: CATGLVYEQYF
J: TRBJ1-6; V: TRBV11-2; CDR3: CASSLTGGYSPLHF